This T cell receptor beta chain originates from a study of T cell changes during pregnancy in multiple sclerosis. TCRdb's copy holds only in-frame clones and misses some; the assay was immunoSEQ multiplex PCR. The sample includes about 42,000 clones, about nine tenths of them seen just once. The material was CD4+ T cells from peripheral blood mononuclear cells, obtained after pregnancy. The source is a female donor in good health, enrolled as a control in a pregnancy study.

CDR3: CASSIQGGPEWFGYTF. CDR3 nucleotides: TGTGCCAGTAGTATTCAAGGGGGCCCAGAGTGGTTTGGCTACACCTTC. J is TRBJ1-2 and V is TRBV19; 7 bases fit TRBD1. J lost 7 bases, V lost 3 bases, and 14 bases had no gene match. Germline CDR1 LNHDA, CDR2 SQIVND (reference sequence). This CDR3 has 16 amino acids.